This T cell receptor beta chain was recorded in a study of regulatory T cells in long-lasting Graves disease. Stated time point: newly diagnosed GD, antithyroid drugs for less than 3 months. Isolated PBMC RNA provided the starting material for the TCR library. The V gene's germline CDR1 is SGHDT and CDR2 YYEEEE. The CDR3 covers 14 residues. The V end lost 0 bases, the J end lost 7 bases, and 10 bases lay between the germline ends. Sequencing libraries for TCR beta were prepared with iRepertoire HTBI primers and Arm-PCR of CDR3 regions. TCRdb analysed the multiplex PCR reads with MiXCR anew, one entry per CDR3 protein. This sample has approximately 350,000 distinct CDR3 sequences, with around 15% found just once. The same sample was also studied in work on T cells in Graves' hyperthyroidism and ophthalmopathy.

V usage is TRBV5-6 and J usage is TRBJ2-2; possibly TRBD2 for D (6 bases). The sequencing used peripheral blood mononuclear cells (PBMCs), collected at new diagnosis, from a patient treated with antithyroid drugs. The receptor's source is a man between 40 and 49 years old with Graves disease. The CDR3: CASSLGLANGELFF. CDR3 DNA sequence: TGTGCCAGCAGCTTGGGCCTAGCGAACGGGGAGCTGTTTTTT.